The next 24 T cell receptor beta chains were all read from a single sample in a study of T cell responses to AZD1222 COVID-19 vaccine. Generated by immunoSEQ multiplex PCR, the TCRdb table keeps only in-frame clones and is missing some. The table has some 63,000 clones, roughly 88% seen once. The sample consisted of peripheral blood, taken on day 0 of AZD1222 vaccination. The origin of the receptors is an adult in good health.

This clone was detected only once. The CDR3 nucleotides are TGTGCCAGCAGCCTTGGGGATTTTCAGCCCCAGCATTTT. This gives the protein CASSLGDFQPQHF. J is TRBJ1-5 and V is TRBV27; D is ambiguous. Germline V gene sequence: CDR1 MNHEY, CDR2 SMNVEV (reference sequence). This CDR3 contains 13 residues. Trimming took off 6 bases at V and 6 bases at J, with 12 bases between the two ends.

With respect to this clone: At one boundary the junction diverges from the germline segment, which might be a read error. The chain combines TRBV5-1 with TRBJ2-7, with TRBD1 matching over 7 bases. The CDR3 has 12 residues. CDR1 SGHRS and CDR2 YFSETQ come from the germline V gene. The CDR3: CAGEKSDRDSDF. DNA of the CDR3: TGCGCCGGAGAAAAATCCGACAGGGATAGTGACTTC.

V gene TRBV29-1 combines with J gene TRBJ1-5, with TRBD1 matching over 7 bases. This CDR3 comprises 14 residues. Germline V gene sequence: CDR1 SQVTM, CDR2 ANQGSEA. CDR3 region: CTPVGTALNQPQHF. The CDR3 nucleotides are TGCACCCCGGTCGGGACAGCTTTAAATCAGCCCCAGCATTTT.

The chain uses TRBV14 and TRBJ2-7; a weak D match, TRBD2 (6 bases). Deletions cut 4 bases from V and 3 bases from J, with 13 bases between. The CDR3 spans 14 residues. Germline V gene sequence: CDR1 SGHDN, CDR2 FVKESK. This CDR3 is CASSPGGYLYEQYF. The CDR3, as DNA: TGTGCCAGCAGCCCCGGGGGATACCTCTACGAGCAGTACTTC.

The CDR3 region is CASSHGFFEQFF. The CDR3 bases are TGTGCCAGCAGCCACGGGTTCTTTGAGCAGTTCTTC. The chain carries TRBV14 and TRBJ2-1, with no clear D. V lost 3 bases and J lost 9, with 9 bases in between. In germline, CDR1 is SGHDN, CDR2 FVKESK. CDR3 length: 12 amino acids.

The V and J genes are TRBV19 and TRBJ2-4, with 11 bases aligning to TRBD2. CDR1 and CDR2 (germline): LNHDA, SQIVND (reference sequence). The length of the CDR3 is 17 residues. V lost 5 bases, J lost 5 bases, and 11 bases stayed unmatched. The CDR3 loop is CASSLRSGRVDQNIQYF. The CDR3 nucleotides are TGTGCCAGTAGTCTTCGTAGCGGGAGGGTGGATCAAAACATTCAGTACTTC.

The chain links TRBV6-2 or TRBV6-3 to TRBJ1-6; D unclear. This CDR3 is built from 15 residues. V lost 5 bases and J lost 8, with 16 bases in between. The germline V gene encodes CDR1 MNHEY and CDR2 SVGEGT. This chain's CDR3 is CASSPNRGVDSPLHF. DNA of the CDR3: TGTGCCAGCAGTCCAAACCGTGGTGTTGATTCACCCCTCCACTTT.

This clone showed up just once. CDR3 amino acids: CASSTGGNVGELFF. The CDR3, as DNA: TGTGCCAGCAGTACAGGGGGCAATGTCGGGGAGCTGTTTTTT. The chain uses TRBV28 and TRBJ2-2; 9 bases fit TRBD1. J gave up 7 bases and V 5 bases, and 5 bases lay outside the gene matches. CDR3 length: 14 residues. Germline lookup yields CDR1 MDHEN and CDR2 SYDVKM. Filled out from reference TRBV28 and TRBJ2-2, the complete variable domain reads DVKVTQSSRYLVKRTGEKVFLECVQDMDHENMFWYRQDPGLGLRLIYFSYDVKMKEKGDIPEGYSVSREKKERFSLILESASTNQTSMYLCASSTGGNVGELFFGEGSRLTVL.

The chain recombines TRBV7-3 with TRBJ2-7; D is unclear. This CDR3 is built from 17 residues. The germline gives CDR1 SGHTA, CDR2 FQGTGA. Trimming cost V 2 bases and J 0 bases, with 17 bases left between them. CDR3 loop: CASSLLLGRVSSYEQYV. Written as DNA, the CDR3 is TGTGCCAGCAGCTTACTGCTGGGTAGGGTTAGCTCCTACGAGCAGTACGTC.

This CDR3 is CASSSVLNTEAFF. The CDR3 region has the DNA TGTGCCAGCAGTTCGGTATTAAACACTGAAGCTTTCTTT. The J gene is TRBJ1-1, the V gene TRBV27; no clear D gene. Germline CDR1 is MNHEY and CDR2 is SMNVEV (reference sequence). Deletions cut 4 bases from V and 2 bases from J, with 8 bases between. The CDR3 totals 13 residues.

This sequence joins TRBV4-3 and TRBJ1-2; TRBD1 agrees at 8 bases. This CDR3 region has 15 residues. Germline V gene sequence: CDR1 LGHNA, CDR2 YSLEER. Germline trimming cut 0 bases from V and 8 bases from J; bases unmatched to any gene: 8. The CDR3 nucleotides are TGCGCCAGCAGCCAAGATCTCCAGGGGGCGGGAGGCTACACCTTC. It translates to CASSQDLQGAGGYTF.

V gene TRBV5-1 combines with J gene TRBJ2-1; maybe TRBD2 (6 bases). The CDR3 has 15 amino acids. In germline, CDR1 is SGHRS, CDR2 YFSETQ. Trimming removed 0 bases at V and 2 bases at J, with 9 bases between. CDR3 nucleotide sequence: TGCGCCAGCAGCTTGGAGGCTAGCGCCTACAATGAGCAGTTCTTC. Translation gives CASSLEASAYNEQFF. Full variable domain (rest looked up from reference TRBV5-1 and TRBJ2-1): KAGVTQTPRYLIKTRGQQVTLSCSPISGHRSVSWYQQTPGQGLQFLFEYFSETQRNKGNFPGRFSGRQFSNSRSEMNVSTLELGDSALYLCASSLEASAYNEQFFGPGTRLTVL.

V usage is TRBV6-1 and J usage is TRBJ1-6; possible D gene TRBD1, 6 bases. The V gene's germline CDR1 is MNHNS and CDR2 SASEGT. This CDR3 comprises 17 residues. Trimming took off 2 bases at V and 4 bases at J, with 15 bases between the two ends. The DNA of the CDR3 is TGTGCCAGCAGTGAACACGGGGGCACAAGGTATAATTCACCCCTCCACTTT. Protein product: CASSEHGGTRYNSPLHF.

CDR3 protein: CASRSATNEQFF. The CDR3 nucleotides are TGTGCCAGCCGGTCCGCAACCAATGAGCAGTTCTTC. The chain couples TRBV28 to TRBJ2-1, with unresolved D. The germline CDR1 and CDR2 sequences are MDHEN and SYDVKM. This CDR3 region has 12 residues. The V end was cut by 8 bases, the J end by 6 bases, with 11 bases between.

The chain recombines TRBV4-3 with TRBJ2-1; 11 bases line up with TRBD2. CDR1 LGHNA and CDR2 YSLEER come from the germline V gene. This CDR3 comprises 15 residues. J was trimmed by 8 bases and V by 4 bases; bases with no gene match: 7. CDR3 region: CASSRPTSGKHEQFF. The CDR3 region has the DNA TGCGCCAGCAGCCGTCCGACTAGCGGGAAACATGAGCAGTTCTTC.

This chain joins TRBV6-6 and TRBJ2-7, with 9 positions matching TRBD1. Trimming took 4 bases from V and 2 from J; bases not matched to a gene: 9. The CDR3 runs 16 residues. Germline lookup yields CDR1 MNHNY and CDR2 SVGAGI (reference sequence). This CDR3 is CASSSTGTGLAYEQYF. The CDR3 DNA is TGTGCCAGCAGTTCCACCGGGACAGGGTTGGCCTACGAGCAGTACTTC.

As concerns this clone: At one boundary the junction diverges from the germline segment, which might be a read error. V usage is TRBV12-3 or TRBV12-4 and J usage is TRBJ1-3; D is perhaps TRBD1 (5 bases). The CDR3 is made up of 10 amino acids. CDR3 nucleotides: TGTGCCAGCAGGTCAGGGACCGTGAGTTTT. This translates into CASRSGTVSF.

This sequence joins TRBV3-1 (or the pseudogene TRBV3-2) and TRBJ2-7, with 7 bases fitting TRBD1. Germline V gene data show CDR1 as LGHDT and CDR2 as YNNKEL (reference sequence). This CDR3 contains 13 residues. The V segment lost 8 bases and the J segment 3 bases; nucleotides outside the gene matches: 7. CDR3 protein: CASQRQGNYEQYF. The CDR3 bases are TGTGCCAGCCAGCGACAGGGAAACTACGAGCAGTACTTC.

The chain has TRBV5-6 and TRBJ2-7; 12 bases align to TRBD2. From germline, CDR1 is SGHDT and CDR2 YYEEEE. This CDR3 is built from 16 residues. With 6 bases clipped from V and 3 bases from J, the junction kept 10 bases outside the gene matches. CDR3 nucleotide sequence: TGTGCCAGCAACTTCCTTGAGACTAGCGGGAGCTACGAGCAGTACTTC. Translation: CASNFLETSGSYEQYF.

This chain links TRBV7-8 with TRBJ2-7; D remains ambiguous. There are 13 residues in the CDR3. Trimming shortened V by 0 bases and J by 4 bases, and 7 bases separated the two germline ends. The germline CDR1 and CDR2 sequences are SGHVS and FQNEAQ. The CDR3: CASSLAVKYEQYF. CDR3 sequence (DNA): TGTGCCAGCAGCTTAGCGGTTAAGTACGAGCAGTACTTC. The whole variable domain, remainder taken from reference TRBV7-8 and TRBJ2-7, is GAGVSQSPRYKVAKRGQDVALRCDPISGHVSLFWYQQALGQGPEFLTYFQNEAQLDKSGLPSDRFFAERPEGSVSTLKIQRTQQEDSAVYLCASSLAVKYEQYFGPGTRLTVT.

This clone has just a few counts. The rearrangement links TRBV5-1 to TRBJ2-1; perhaps D is TRBD1 or TRBD2 (7 bases each). V was clipped by 1 base and J by 4 bases, with 15 bases between them. CDR1 and CDR2 from the germline V gene are SGHRS and YFSETQ. The CDR3 loop spans 16 amino acids. The CDR3 spells CASSLRQGGVYNEQFF. The CDR3 coding sequence is TGCGCCAGCAGCTTGCGACAGGGAGGGGTTTACAATGAGCAGTTCTTC.

The chain recombines TRBV11-2 with TRBJ1-5; D uncertain. CDR3 length: 13 residues. CDR1 and CDR2 from the germline V gene are SGHAT and FQNNGV. With 4 bases removed from V and 5 bases from J, the gap between germline ends came to 9 bases. CDR3 nucleotides: TGTGCCAGCAGCTCCCTGGAAGATCAGCCCCAGCATTTT. This sequence encodes CASSSLEDQPQHF.

V usage is TRBV12-3 or TRBV12-4 and J usage is TRBJ2-1, with D perhaps matching TRBD1 (6 bases). V lost 3 bases to trimming and J lost 8 bases, with 11 bases between them. CDR3 size: 13 residues. The chain's CDR3 is CASSLGARDEQFF. The CDR3 bases are TGTGCCAGCAGTTTGGGGGCCAGGGATGAGCAGTTCTTC.

The V call is TRBV20-1, the J call TRBJ1-2; 7 bases align to TRBD1. J was trimmed by 5 bases and V by 4 bases; bases with no gene match: 1. CDR3 size: 11 residues. Germline lookup yields CDR1 DFQATT and CDR2 SNEGSKA (reference sequence). For the CDR3, the DNA is TGCAGTGCTACGACAGGGTATGGCTACACCTTC. Its protein is CSATTGYGYTF.